This is a list of T cell receptor beta chains from one sample in a study of early T cells in non-severe SARS-CoV-2 infection. TCRdb analysed the 5' RACE reads with MiXCR anew, one entry per CDR3 protein. The sample lists 75,000 or so distinct CDR3 sequences; about 12% were seen once. Sequencing used whole blood. The origin of the receptors is an adult who was a healthcare worker with PCR-confirmed SARS-CoV-2 infection or an uninfected control (not recorded which). Both conserved end residues are part of each CDR3. The order of the fields is clone size, J gene, D gene, V gene, CDR3 DNA, CDR3 protein. D genes are given only for firm matches. Rows give clone size only sometimes, using once, few, many, or a class for an expanded clone.

clone_size: NA; j_call: TRBJ1-4; d_call: NA; v_call: TRBV7-9; cdr3_nt: TGTGCCAGCAGGTCAACTAGTGAAAAACTGTTTTTT; cdr3_aa: CASRSTSEKLFF
clone_size: many; j_call: TRBJ2-7; d_call: NA; v_call: TRBV29-1; cdr3_nt: TGCAGCGTTGAAAGGAACAGTCCCTACGAGCAGTACTTC; cdr3_aa: CSVERNSPYEQYF
clone_size: NA; j_call: TRBJ2-2; d_call: NA; v_call: TRBV21-1; cdr3_nt: TGTGCCAGCAGCACGTTAATTGAATTTCACACCGGGGAGCTGTTTTTT; cdr3_aa: CASSTLIEFHTGELFF
clone_size: NA; j_call: TRBJ2-1; d_call: NA; v_call: TRBV2; cdr3_nt: TGTGCCAGCAGGGTGGACGAGGGATATCAATACAATGAGCAGTTCTTC; cdr3_aa: CASRVDEGYQYNEQFF
clone_size: few; j_call: TRBJ2-7; d_call: TRBD2; v_call: TRBV7-9; cdr3_nt: TGTGCCAGCAGCATACTTAGGGGACTAGATCCCCATAACCCCTCTTACGAGCAGTACTTC; cdr3_aa: CASSILRGLDPHNPSYEQYF
clone_size: NA; j_call: TRBJ2-5; d_call: NA; v_call: TRBV2; cdr3_nt: TGTGCCAGCAAGAACCAGGCAGACCAAGAGACCCAGTACTTC; cdr3_aa: CASKNQADQETQYF
clone_size: NA; j_call: TRBJ2-2; d_call: NA; v_call: TRBV6-6; cdr3_nt: TGTGCCAGCCGTCCCTTAAGTGGGGGAGGAGAGTATAACACCGGGGAGCTGTTTTTT; cdr3_aa: CASRPLSGGGEYNTGELFF
clone_size: many; j_call: TRBJ1-1; d_call: NA; v_call: TRBV7-3; cdr3_nt: TGTGCCAGCAGCCGGGACCGAAACACTGAAGCTTTCTTT; cdr3_aa: CASSRDRNTEAFF
clone_size: few; j_call: TRBJ2-1; d_call: TRBD2; v_call: TRBV19; cdr3_nt: TGTGCCAGTAGTACAGGGTTTTATAGCGGGAGGGTTCCCTACAATGAGCAGTTCTTC; cdr3_aa: CASSTGFYSGRVPYNEQFF
clone_size: NA; j_call: TRBJ2-7; d_call: TRBD1; v_call: TRBV18; cdr3_nt: TGTGCCAGCTCACCGAGGACAGGGGCCCCGCTCGAGCAGTACTTC; cdr3_aa: CASSPRTGAPLEQYF
clone_size: few; j_call: TRBJ2-5; d_call: TRBD1; v_call: TRBV29-1; cdr3_nt: TGCAGCGTTGATCTGACAGGGATGGAGACCCAGTACTTC; cdr3_aa: CSVDLTGMETQYF
clone_size: many; j_call: TRBJ2-7; d_call: NA; v_call: TRBV18; cdr3_nt: TGTGCCAGCTCACCAAGCTCCTACGAGCAGTACTTC; cdr3_aa: CASSPSSYEQYF
clone_size: medium-sized; j_call: TRBJ1-1; d_call: NA; v_call: TRBV7-2; cdr3_nt: TGTGCCAGCAGCTCTACCGCCTTTAGGGAAGCTTTCTTT; cdr3_aa: CASSSTAFREAFF
clone_size: many; j_call: TRBJ1-1; d_call: NA; v_call: TRBV7-2; cdr3_nt: TGTGCCAGCAGCTTAGTTTCCGTCCTAACGAGGGAAGCTTTCTTT; cdr3_aa: CASSLVSVLTREAFF
clone_size: NA; j_call: TRBJ2-7; d_call: TRBD2; v_call: TRBV5-1; cdr3_nt: TGCGCCAGCAGCTTGGCACTAGCGGGGACCAGCTCCTACGAGCAGTACTTC; cdr3_aa: CASSLALAGTSSYEQYF
clone_size: NA; j_call: TRBJ2-6; d_call: NA; v_call: TRBV27; cdr3_nt: TGTGCCAGCAGTTTAGCCGGGCTCGGGGCCAACGTCCTGACTTTC; cdr3_aa: CASSLAGLGANVLTF
clone_size: NA; j_call: TRBJ2-4; d_call: NA; v_call: TRBV5-1; cdr3_nt: TGCGCCAGCAGCTTGGCCGACAGGTCCGGAAACATTCAGTACTTC; cdr3_aa: CASSLADRSGNIQYF
clone_size: NA; j_call: TRBJ2-3; d_call: NA; v_call: TRBV29-1; cdr3_nt: TGCAGCGTTCGGGGGCGCGGCACAGATACGCAGTATTTT; cdr3_aa: CSVRGRGTDTQYF
clone_size: many; j_call: TRBJ2-7; d_call: TRBD1; v_call: TRBV29-1; cdr3_nt: TGCAGCGTTCACCGTGGGGACAGGGGGTATTACGAGCAGTACTTC; cdr3_aa: CSVHRGDRGYYEQYF
clone_size: many; j_call: TRBJ2-1; d_call: NA; v_call: TRBV2; cdr3_nt: TGTGCCAGCAGTGAATTGGGACCGTCGCGCGGCCTCTTC; cdr3_aa: CASSELGPSRGLF
clone_size: few; j_call: TRBJ2-3; d_call: NA; v_call: TRBV10-3; cdr3_nt: TGTGCCATCAGCGCCGCAGGGTTGGGCACAGATACGCAGTATTTT; cdr3_aa: CAISAAGLGTDTQYF
clone_size: few; j_call: TRBJ1-1; d_call: NA; v_call: TRBV7-2; cdr3_nt: TGTGCCAGCAGTCGTATTCAGGGGCCAGGGACTGAAGCTTTCTTT; cdr3_aa: CASSRIQGPGTEAFF
clone_size: few; j_call: TRBJ1-3; d_call: NA; v_call: TRBV12-3/TRBV12-4; cdr3_nt: TGTGCCAGCAGTCAAACGTCCTCTGAAAACACCATATATTTT; cdr3_aa: CASSQTSSENTIYF
clone_size: many; j_call: TRBJ2-6; d_call: NA; v_call: TRBV6-1; cdr3_nt: TGTGCCAGCAGCACTAGCTCTGGGGCCAACGTCCTGACTTTC; cdr3_aa: CASSTSSGANVLTF
clone_size: NA; j_call: TRBJ1-1; d_call: NA; v_call: TRBV3-1; cdr3_nt: TGTGCCAGCAGCCCTGAGGGGAAGACTGAAGCTTTCTTT; cdr3_aa: CASSPEGKTEAFF
clone_size: many; j_call: TRBJ2-1; d_call: TRBD2; v_call: TRBV5-1; cdr3_nt: TGCGCCAGCAGCTTGTACGGGGGGGCGTACAATGAGCAGTTCTTC; cdr3_aa: CASSLYGGAYNEQFF
clone_size: NA; j_call: TRBJ2-7; d_call: TRBD1; v_call: TRBV4-2; cdr3_nt: TGTGCCAGCAGCCAGGGACAGGGGGCCTACGAGCAGTACTTC; cdr3_aa: CASSQGQGAYEQYF
clone_size: many; j_call: TRBJ2-7; d_call: NA; v_call: TRBV7-2; cdr3_nt: TGTGCCAGCAGCTCCCCGACAGAGCAGTACTTC; cdr3_aa: CASSSPTEQYF
clone_size: many; j_call: TRBJ1-3; d_call: NA; v_call: TRBV6-5; cdr3_nt: TGTGCCAGCAGTACCTCCCCCTCTGGAAACACCATATATTTT; cdr3_aa: CASSTSPSGNTIYF
clone_size: NA; j_call: TRBJ2-1; d_call: TRBD2; v_call: TRBV7-9; cdr3_nt: TGTGCCAGCAGCTTAGTCTCTAGCGGGATCTACAATGAGCAGTTCTTC; cdr3_aa: CASSLVSSGIYNEQFF
clone_size: NA; j_call: TRBJ2-2; d_call: NA; v_call: TRBV9; cdr3_nt: TGTGCCAGCAGCGTCCCGGACAAGAACACCGGGGAGCTGTTTTTT; cdr3_aa: CASSVPDKNTGELFF
clone_size: many; j_call: TRBJ2-1; d_call: NA; v_call: TRBV28; cdr3_nt: TGTGCCAGCAGTTTTTTAATAGCGTACAATGAGCAGTTCTTC; cdr3_aa: CASSFLIAYNEQFF
clone_size: many; j_call: TRBJ2-7; d_call: NA; v_call: TRBV20-1; cdr3_nt: TGCAGTGCTAGCTTAGGGCGGGATCCGTACGAGCAGTACTTC; cdr3_aa: CSASLGRDPYEQYF
clone_size: NA; j_call: TRBJ1-2; d_call: NA; v_call: TRBV29-1; cdr3_nt: TGCAGCGTTGGAGATCCGGGACACGGGGGCTACACCTTC; cdr3_aa: CSVGDPGHGGYTF
clone_size: few; j_call: TRBJ2-7; d_call: TRBD2; v_call: TRBV7-8; cdr3_nt: TGTGCCAGCAGCTTAGGTTTAGCGGGGGAGAGCTCCTACGAGCAGTACTTC; cdr3_aa: CASSLGLAGESSYEQYF
clone_size: many; j_call: TRBJ2-2; d_call: TRBD1; v_call: TRBV29-1; cdr3_nt: TGCAGCGCCTTCCGGGACAGCCTGACTGGGGAGCTGTTTTTT; cdr3_aa: CSAFRDSLTGELFF
clone_size: few; j_call: TRBJ1-3; d_call: NA; v_call: TRBV21-1; cdr3_nt: TGTGCCAGCAGCAACCTTGGATCTGGAAACACCATATATTTT; cdr3_aa: CASSNLGSGNTIYF
clone_size: many; j_call: TRBJ2-2; d_call: NA; v_call: TRBV7-3; cdr3_nt: TGTGCCAGCAGCTTAACTAGGACCGGGGAGCTGTTTTTT; cdr3_aa: CASSLTRTGELFF
clone_size: NA; j_call: TRBJ1-2; d_call: NA; v_call: TRBV20-1; cdr3_nt: TGCAGTGCTAGATCTACCGAGGACAGCATCCTCTATGGCTACACCTTC; cdr3_aa: CSARSTEDSILYGYTF
clone_size: NA; j_call: TRBJ2-6; d_call: TRBD1; v_call: TRBV7-9; cdr3_nt: TGTGCCAGCAGTCGACAGGGAGTTTTAGGGGCCAACGTCCTGACTTTC; cdr3_aa: CASSRQGVLGANVLTF
clone_size: many; j_call: TRBJ1-4; d_call: TRBD1; v_call: TRBV20-1; cdr3_nt: TGCAGTGCTAGTGCCGGGACAGGGGATGAAAAACTGTTTTTT; cdr3_aa: CSASAGTGDEKLFF
clone_size: few; j_call: TRBJ2-7; d_call: NA; v_call: TRBV5-4; cdr3_nt: TGTGCCAGCAGCCCACCTGAACTTAACGAGCAGTACTTC; cdr3_aa: CASSPPELNEQYF
clone_size: NA; j_call: TRBJ1-3; d_call: NA; v_call: TRBV9; cdr3_nt: TGTGCCAGCAGCGGGACCCGCTCTGAAAACACCATATATTTT; cdr3_aa: CASSGTRSENTIYF
clone_size: many; j_call: TRBJ1-5; d_call: NA; v_call: TRBV7-9; cdr3_nt: TGTGCCAGCAGCTTGGGGGCCGTAGCGCCCCAGCATTTT; cdr3_aa: CASSLGAVAPQHF
clone_size: many; j_call: TRBJ2-6; d_call: NA; v_call: TRBV5-1; cdr3_nt: TGCGCCAGCAGCTTAGACAGGTTGGCGGCACTCTCTGGGGCCAACGTCCTGACTTTC; cdr3_aa: CASSLDRLAALSGANVLTF
clone_size: many; j_call: TRBJ2-7; d_call: TRBD1; v_call: TRBV11-2; cdr3_nt: TGTGCCAGCAGCCGGACCAGACAGGGGGCTTCCTACGAGCAGTACTTC; cdr3_aa: CASSRTRQGASYEQYF
clone_size: many; j_call: TRBJ2-3; d_call: NA; v_call: TRBV7-3; cdr3_nt: TGTGCCAGCAGCTTAATAGGGGGAAGCACAGATACGCAGTATTTT; cdr3_aa: CASSLIGGSTDTQYF
clone_size: NA; j_call: TRBJ2-3; d_call: TRBD2; v_call: TRBV5-1; cdr3_nt: TGCGCCAGCAGCTTGCGGTTAGCGGGAGACTCAGATACGCAGTATTTT; cdr3_aa: CASSLRLAGDSDTQYF
clone_size: few; j_call: TRBJ1-4; d_call: NA; v_call: TRBV9; cdr3_nt: TGTGCCAGCAGCGTAGGCGGCTCCGGTAATGAAAAACTGTTTTTT; cdr3_aa: CASSVGGSGNEKLFF
clone_size: many; j_call: TRBJ2-1; d_call: NA; v_call: TRBV20-1; cdr3_nt: TGCAGTGCTAGACCCAGGCGCCATGAGCAGTTCTTC; cdr3_aa: CSARPRRHEQFF
clone_size: few; j_call: TRBJ2-5; d_call: NA; v_call: TRBV10-1; cdr3_nt: TGCGCCAGTACATCAGGGAAAGAGACCCAGTACTTC; cdr3_aa: CASTSGKETQYF
clone_size: few; j_call: TRBJ1-1; d_call: NA; v_call: TRBV5-1; cdr3_nt: TGCGCCAGCAGTCGGTTGGACGGACAACTGCGGGGCACTGAAGCCTTCTTT; cdr3_aa: CASSRLDGQLRGTEAFF
clone_size: many; j_call: TRBJ2-1; d_call: NA; v_call: TRBV3-1; cdr3_nt: TGTGCCAGCAGCCACCGGGACAACTACAATGAGCAGTTCTTC; cdr3_aa: CASSHRDNYNEQFF
clone_size: NA; j_call: TRBJ2-5; d_call: TRBD1; v_call: TRBV18; cdr3_nt: TGTGCCAGCTCAGTCGGACAGGGGTTGTGGAAGACCCAGTACTTC; cdr3_aa: CASSVGQGLWKTQYF
clone_size: few; j_call: TRBJ1-3; d_call: NA; v_call: TRBV12-3/TRBV12-4; cdr3_nt: TGTGCCAGCAGGGGGACGGAGTCTGGAAACACCATATATTTT; cdr3_aa: CASRGTESGNTIYF
clone_size: NA; j_call: TRBJ2-3; d_call: NA; v_call: TRBV6-6; cdr3_nt: TGTGCCAGCAGTTCCTATCGGGGGGCGGCAGATACGCAGTATTTT; cdr3_aa: CASSSYRGAADTQYF
clone_size: few; j_call: TRBJ1-5; d_call: NA; v_call: TRBV10-3; cdr3_nt: TGTGCCATCAGTGAGGGGCAGGGCGGCAATCAGCCCCAGCATTTT; cdr3_aa: CAISEGQGGNQPQHF
clone_size: many; j_call: TRBJ2-7; d_call: NA; v_call: TRBV4-3; cdr3_nt: TGCGCCAGCAGCCAAGGGGTTGGTCGCGAGCAGTACTTC; cdr3_aa: CASSQGVGREQYF